The 27 T cell receptor beta chains in this list originate from one sample, sequenced in a study of low-dose radiotherapy and immunotherapy resistance in tumors. TRAV- and TRBV-specific primers, spanning alpha and beta chains, primed first-strand cDNA. The authors ran approximately 20 PCR cycles to amplify TCRs with a constant-region primer and V-primer adapter. MiXCR, run by TCRdb on the reads, gives a single entry per CDR3 protein. There are over 15,000 distinct CDR3 sequences in the sample; about 74% occur only once, and about 10% lies in the top ten. The receptors originated from a human donor with advanced metastatic prostate, ovarian, gallbladder or colorectal cancer (not recorded which). This table probably holds off-target reads from a library built for another chain.

The genes are TRBV24-1 and TRBJ2-5; D remains unclear. Germline V CDR1 and CDR2: KGHDR, SFDVKD. The ends were cut back, 4 bases at V and 4 bases at J, with 9 bases in the middle. CDR3 length: 13 residues. The CDR3 bases are TGTGCCACCAGTGACCGCAGAAGAGAGACCCAGTACTTC. Protein: CATSDRRRETQYF.

The chain links TRBV7-9 to TRBJ2-1; 11 bases agree with TRBD2. The germline V gene has CDR1 SEHNR and CDR2 FQNEAQ (reference sequence). The CDR3 is 15 residues long. The V gene end was trimmed by 5 bases and the J gene end by 2 bases; junction bases not matched to a gene: 2. This CDR3 reads CASSETSGAYNEQFF. CDR3 in DNA: TGTGCCAGCAGCGAGACTAGCGGGGCCTACAATGAGCAGTTCTTC.

The chain is built from TRBV7-2 and TRBJ2-1, with TRBD2 as a possible D gene (5 bases). Germline CDR1 is SGHTA and CDR2 is FQGNSA. Trimming took 5 bases from V and 4 from J, leaving 15 bases between them. The CDR3 consists of 15 residues. The DNA of the CDR3 is TGTGCCAGCAGCCCCCGATGGTCGGGGTACAATGAGCAGTTCTTC. Translated, it gives CASSPRWSGYNEQFF.

The chain combines TRBV23-1 with TRBJ2-2; TRBD2 might be the D (6 bases). TRBV23-1 is recorded as an ORF, its role being uncertain. This CDR3 region has 15 residues. The V end was cut by 3 bases, the J end by 3 bases, with 11 bases between. CDR3 in amino acids: CASSHRREDTGELFF. For the CDR3, the DNA is TGCGCCAGCAGTCATCGGCGGGAAGACACCGGGGAGCTGTTTTTT.

This clonotype was picked up one time. The chain employs TRBV10-3 and TRBJ2-3; D may be TRBD2 (6 bases). V lost 2 bases and J 4 bases, leaving 10 bases between the germline ends. This CDR3 is 14 amino acids long. Germline CDR1 reads ENHRY; CDR2 reads SYGVKD. The CDR3 DNA reads as TGTGCCATCAGTGAGCCCCGACTAGCAGATACGCAGTATTTT. Translation gives CAISEPRLADTQYF.

In its sample, this clonotype was seen once. The chain recombines TRBV6-8 with TRBJ1-5; the D gene is possibly TRBD1 (5 bases). The length of the CDR3 is 14 residues. The germline V gene encodes CDR1 MNHGY and CDR2 SAAAGT. Trimming left V 6 bases short and J 2 bases short, with 11 bases between. CDR3 sequence (DNA): TGTGCCAGCAGAGCCGGGACGGGCAATCAGCCCCAGCATTTT. This codes for CASRAGTGNQPQHF.

This chain joins TRBV5-8 and TRBJ2-1, with 7 bases identical to TRBD2. Germline V gene sequence: CDR1 SGHTS, CDR2 YDEGEE. V trimming: 0 bases; J trimming: 5 bases; junction bases outside the gene matches: 8. This CDR3 is built from 16 residues. The CDR3 here is CASSLGGGSTDNEQFF. DNA for the CDR3: TGTGCCAGCAGCTTGGGGGGCGGGAGCACGGACAATGAGCAGTTCTTC.

The rearrangement uses TRBV2 and TRBJ2-5; D remains ambiguous. Between the trimmed V and J ends, which lost 5 bases and 0 bases, there was a span of 7 bases. Germline-derived CDR1 and CDR2 are SNHLY and FYNNEI. CDR3 length equals 13 residues. The CDR3 sequence is CASSRDNQETQYF. The DNA of the CDR3 is TGTGCCAGCAGTAGGGATAACCAAGAGACCCAGTACTTC. The variable domain in full, completed from reference TRBV2 and TRBJ2-5, reads EPEVTQTPSHQVTQMGQEVILRCVPISNHLYFYWYRQILGQKVEFLVSFYNNEISEKSEIFDDQFSVERPDGSNFTLKIRSTKLEDSAMYFCASSRDNQETQYFGPGTRLLVL.

The table lists this clonotype with a count of one. The CDR3 loop is CAGSRLAGGTGELFF. The CDR3 DNA reads TGTGCCGGGTCCCGACTAGCGGGGGGAACCGGGGAGCTGTTTTTT. This sequence joins TRBV6-6 and TRBJ2-2; 13 bases are a match to TRBD2. The germline V gene encodes CDR1 MNHNY and CDR2 SVGAGI (reference sequence). V lost 11 bases to trimming and J lost 5 bases; unmatched junction nucleotides: 8. This CDR3 region has 15 residues.

The chain joins TRBV12-3 or TRBV12-4 to TRBJ2-3; 9 positions agree with TRBD1. V was clipped by 5 bases and J by 1 base; unmatched bases: 7. This CDR3 contains 16 residues. The CDR3 loop is CASSVYRGLGTDTQYF. The CDR3 nucleotides read TGTGCCAGCAGTGTGTACAGGGGGCTGGGCACAGATACGCAGTATTTT.

V and J are TRBV12-3 or TRBV12-4 and TRBJ1-1, with 7 nucleotides matching TRBD1. V lost 6 bases and J lost 0; bases outside the gene matches: 13. The CDR3 covers 17 residues. CDR3 amino acids: CASRGIGTAVMNTEAFF. CDR3 DNA sequence: TGTGCCAGCAGGGGGATCGGGACAGCGGTAATGAACACTGAAGCTTTCTTT.

The genes are TRBV5-1 and TRBJ1-2; D may be TRBD1 (6 bases). Germline V CDR1 and CDR2: SGHRS, YFSETQ. The CDR3 extends over 14 amino acids. V shed 0 bases and J shed 6 bases, with 12 bases lying between them. The CDR3 DNA reads TGCGCCAGCAGCTTGGGACAGGAGATTGATGGCTACACCTTC. Translating it yields CASSLGQEIDGYTF.

The CDR3 here is CASTPRLAGDAAEQFF. The DNA of the CDR3 is TGTGCCAGCACGCCCAGACTAGCGGGAGATGCGGCTGAGCAGTTCTTC. The V and J genes are TRBV11-1 and TRBJ2-1, with 12 bases aligning to TRBD2. The V gene end was trimmed by 7 bases and the J gene end by 9 bases; junction bases not matched to a gene: 13. The CDR3 is 16 residues long. Germline lookup yields CDR1 SGHAT and CDR2 FQDESV (reference sequence).

V and J are TRBV11-1 and TRBJ2-1; D not certain. V shed 5 bases and J shed 8 bases, with 7 bases lying between them. Looked up from germline, CDR1 is SGHAT and CDR2 is FQDESV (reference sequence). This CDR3 contains 11 residues. The CDR3 bases are TGTGCCAGCAGCGCTACAGATGAGCAGTTCTTC. Its protein product is CASSATDEQFF.

The V and J genes are TRBV7-9 and TRBJ2-3, with a tentative D call TRBD2 (5 bases). The CDR3 loop spans 14 amino acids. V lost 5 bases to trimming and J lost 3 bases, with 12 bases between them. Per germline, CDR1 SEHNR and CDR2 FQNEAQ (reference sequence). The CDR3 DNA follows: TGTGCCAGCAGCCAAACTAGTGATACAGATACGCAGTATTTT. As protein: CASSQTSDTDTQYF.

V gene TRBV2 combines with J gene TRBJ2-5, with unresolved D. The CDR3 sequence is 12 residues long. Germline CDR1 and CDR2: SNHLY and FYNNEI. The V end lost 8 bases, the J end lost 2 bases, and 9 bases lay between the germline ends. CDR3 sequence (DNA): TGTGCCAGCGAAAATTCACAAGAGACCCAGTACTTC. The encoded protein is CASENSQETQYF. The full variable domain, its missing parts supplied by reference TRBV2 and TRBJ2-5, is EPEVTQTPSHQVTQMGQEVILRCVPISNHLYFYWYRQILGQKVEFLVSFYNNEISEKSEIFDDQFSVERPDGSNFTLKIRSTKLEDSAMYFCASENSQETQYFGPGTRLLVL.

The genes are TRBV7-9 and TRBJ2-4; 12 nucleotides agree with TRBD2. Germline V gene sequence: CDR1 SEHNR, CDR2 FQNEAQ (reference sequence). V was clipped by 5 bases and J by 5 bases; unmatched bases: 16. CDR3 length equals 19 residues. CDR3 DNA: TGTGCCAGCAGCCCGACTAGCGGGGGCCCGGTAGGGTTCGAAAACATTCAGTACTTC. Protein: CASSPTSGGPVGFENIQYF.

CDR3 coding DNA: TGTGCCAGCAGCCGGACAGATAGCAATCAGCCCCAGCATTTT. This translates into CASSRTDSNQPQHF. The chain has TRBV9 and TRBJ1-5; weak D call: TRBD1 (6 bases). The CDR3 has 14 amino acids. V was clipped by 4 bases and J by 0 bases, with 8 bases between them. Germline CDR1 reads SGDLS; CDR2 reads YYNGEE.

The V and J genes are TRBV28 and TRBJ1-2; no firm D call. Germline V gives CDR1 MDHEN, CDR2 SYDVKM. The length of the CDR3 is 15 residues. The ends were cut back, 6 bases at V and 0 bases at J, with 14 bases in the middle. The CDR3 DNA follows: TGTGCCAGCAGATCAGGCGTACTCTCTAACTATGGCTACACCTTC. This encodes CASRSGVLSNYGYTF.

This chain's CDR3 is CASSTVLGGGEQFF. The CDR3 DNA reads TGTGCCAGCAGTACGGTGTTGGGGGGCGGTGAGCAGTTCTTC. The J gene is TRBJ2-1, the V gene TRBV9, with D possibly being TRBD1 or TRBD2 (6 bases each). Trimming pared 5 bases from V and 9 bases from J, leaving 18 bases between. CDR1 SGDLS and CDR2 YYNGEE come from the germline V gene. The CDR3 covers 14 residues.

The chain is built from TRBV6-2 or TRBV6-3 and TRBJ1-3; 7 bases are a match to TRBD1. Germline V lookup: CDR1 MNHEY, CDR2 SVGEGT. The CDR3 runs to 14 residues. V shed 6 bases and J 8 bases; nucleotides not matched to a gene: 10. The chain's CDR3 is CASSIDRDGHTIYF. CDR3 sequence (DNA): TGTGCCAGCAGCATCGACAGGGACGGACACACCATATATTTT.

CDR3 residues: CSARGLVGDLDEQYF. As DNA, the CDR3 is TGCAGTGCTAGAGGACTAGTGGGGGACTTAGACGAGCAGTACTTC. This chain uses TRBV20-1 with TRBJ2-7; D is possibly TRBD2 (6 bases). The CDR3 runs 15 residues. V dropped 1 base and J dropped 5 bases, with 18 bases sitting between them. Germline values: CDR1 DFQATT, CDR2 SNEGSKA (reference sequence).

The rearrangement joins TRBV5-1 to TRBJ2-7; D gene unclear. With 7 bases removed from V and 2 bases from J, the gap between germline ends came to 16 bases. Germline V CDR1 and CDR2: SGHRS, YFSETQ. The CDR3 has 14 residues. The CDR3 loop reads CASPPGGEPYEQYF. The CDR3 DNA reads TGCGCCAGCCCACCAGGTGGGGAACCCTACGAGCAGTACTTC.

The J gene is TRBJ2-2, the V gene TRBV29-1; D gene ambiguous. The CDR3 extends over 14 amino acids. Trimming took off 1 base at V and 0 bases at J, with 6 bases between the two ends. Germline loops: CDR1 SQVTM, CDR2 ANQGSEA. The CDR3 region has the DNA TGCAGCGTTGAAGTCCCAGCGAACACCGGGGAGCTGTTTTTT. Translated: CSVEVPANTGELFF.

The table lists this clonotype with a few counts. The CDR3 here is CASSLGGWNQPQHF. DNA of the CDR3: TGTGCCAGCAGTTTAGGGGGGTGGAATCAGCCCCAGCATTTT. The chain has TRBV28 and TRBJ1-5, with D possibly TRBD1 on 5 matching bases. Germline V gene lookup returns CDR1 MDHEN and CDR2 SYDVKM. The CDR3 sequence is 14 residues long. Trimming took off 2 bases at V and 4 bases at J, with 9 bases between the two ends.

This chain links TRBV18 with TRBJ2-5; D is uncertain. The length of the CDR3 is 13 residues. Germline V gene data show CDR1 as KGHSH and CDR2 as LQKENI. Deletions cut 1 base from V and 5 bases from J, with 8 bases between. CDR3 sequence: CASSPRAYETQYF. CDR3 DNA: TGTGCCAGCTCACCACGTGCATACGAGACCCAGTACTTC.

Written as DNA, the CDR3 is TGCGCCAGCAGCCTTCTTACAGGGACTGGAAACACCATATATTTT. This codes for CASSLLTGTGNTIYF. The chain joins TRBV5-1 to TRBJ1-3, with a possible D match to TRBD1 (6 bases). The CDR3 is 15 residues long. Germline CDR1 is SGHRS and CDR2 is YFSETQ. Trimming shortened V by 4 bases and J by 2 bases, and 13 bases separated the two germline ends. Based on the CDR3 plus reference TRBV5-1 and TRBJ1-3, the full variable domain is KAGVTQTPRYLIKTRGQQVTLSCSPISGHRSVSWYQQTPGQGLQFLFEYFSETQRNKGNFPGRFSGRQFSNSRSEMNVSTLELGDSALYLCASSLLTGTGNTIYFGEGSWLTVV.